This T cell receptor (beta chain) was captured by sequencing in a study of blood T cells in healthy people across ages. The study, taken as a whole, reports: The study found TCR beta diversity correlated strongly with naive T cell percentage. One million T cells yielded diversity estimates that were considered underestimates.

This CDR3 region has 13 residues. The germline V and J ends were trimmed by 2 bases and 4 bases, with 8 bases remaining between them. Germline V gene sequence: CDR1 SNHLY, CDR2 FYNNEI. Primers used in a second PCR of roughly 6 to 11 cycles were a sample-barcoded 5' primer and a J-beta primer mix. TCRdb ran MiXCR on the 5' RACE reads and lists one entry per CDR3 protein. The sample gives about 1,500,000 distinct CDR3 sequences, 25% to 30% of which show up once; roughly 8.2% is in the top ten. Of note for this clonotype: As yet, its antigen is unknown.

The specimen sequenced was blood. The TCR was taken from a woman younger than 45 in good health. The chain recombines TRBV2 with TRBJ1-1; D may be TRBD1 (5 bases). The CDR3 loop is CASSEWGITEAFF. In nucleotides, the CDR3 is TGTGCCAGCAGTGAATGGGGGATCACTGAAGCTTTCTTT.